Described below is a single TCR beta chain sequence and its context. Its antigen is not identified. These data are taken from a study of CD8 T cells in ankylosing spondylitis. General observations from the study: Apparently characteristic of ankylosing spondylitis blood was a TCR beta motif (under ten highly homologous variants).

TCRdb redid the calling of the 5' RACE reads with MiXCR, one entry per CDR3 protein. The sample consists of 150,000 to 250,000 distinct CDR3 sequences, 10% to 15% of them appearing once. The material sequenced was blood, either unsorted or a sorted T cell fraction (not recorded which). The TCR originated in a male donor with ankylosing spondylitis or in good health (not recorded which).

The CDR3 bases are TGTGCCAGCAGCGGGATAGCGGGATCCCCCTACAATGAGCAGTTCTTC. Its translation is CASSGIAGSPYNEQFF. The J gene is TRBJ2-1, the V gene TRBV3-1; 8 bases line up with TRBD2. The CDR3 is 16 residues long. Germline V gene sequence: CDR1 LGHDT, CDR2 YNNKEL (reference sequence). Unmatched junction bases numbered 8, after V lost 5 bases and J lost 2 bases.